This is a list of T cell receptor beta chains from one sample in a study of metastatic and nonmetastatic thyroid tumors. TCRdb re-analyzed the PCR reads using MiXCR. The table lists about 15,000 clones, over 20% of them singletons. Sequenced sample: tumor tissue. These receptors were collected from a female donor with papillary thyroid cancer or a benign thyroid nodule (not recorded which). Some clones in this sample may be carry-over from other donors' samples. Both conserved end residues are part of each CDR3. D genes are given only for firm matches. The listing skips clone size in some rows; elsewhere it reads once, few, many or a size class.

TRBD2 | TRBJ2-7 | NA | TRBV11-2 | TGTGCCAGCAGCATCCTCAGGACTAGCGGGAGCACCTACGAGCAGTACTTC | CASSILRTSGSTYEQYF
NA | TRBJ2-7 | NA | TRBV20-1 | TGCAGTGCTAACCCGCTAGGGGGTGTCAGCTACGAGCAGTACTTC | CSANPLGGVSYEQYF
NA | TRBJ2-7 | many | TRBV5-4 | TGTGCCAGCAGCCCAGCTAGTGGCCTATCGAGAGAGCAGTACTTC | CASSPASGLSREQYF
NA | TRBJ2-2 | medium-sized | TRBV6-5 | TGTGCCAGCAGTTACGAAGGTTACACCGGGGAGCTGTTTTTT | CASSYEGYTGELFF
NA | TRBJ2-5 | NA | TRBV11-2 | TGTGCCAGCAGCTTAGTTCCCGGGCGGGCCTCTCAAGAGACCCAGTACTTC | CASSLVPGRASQETQYF
TRBD1 | TRBJ2-5 | many | TRBV30 | TGTGCCTGGAGTGCCCGGGACAGGGGAGAAGAGACCCAGTACTTC | CAWSARDRGEETQYF
NA | TRBJ2-7 | once | TRBV20-1 | TGCAGTGCCGCAGGGACGTACGGGGTTGGCGAGCAGTACTTC | CSAAGTYGVGEQYF
NA | TRBJ2-7 | NA | TRBV20-1 | TGCAGTGCTAGAGCTGTCCAGAGCCGCTCCTACGAGCAGTACTTC | CSARAVQSRSYEQYF
NA | TRBJ1-1 | few | TRBV27 | TGTGCCAGCAACCGCGCCGGGGCCGTGAACACTGAAGCTTTCTTT | CASNRAGAVNTEAFF
TRBD2 | TRBJ2-3 | many | TRBV2 | TGTGCCAGCAGTGAATGGGCTAGCGGGACTAGCACAGATACGCAGTATTTT | CASSEWASGTSTDTQYF
NA | TRBJ1-4 | large | TRBV7-8 | TGTGCCAGCAGAACCTTAGGACAAGCCGATGCGACTAATGAAAAACTGTTTTTT | CASRTLGQADATNEKLFF
NA | TRBJ1-5 | NA | TRBV20-1 | TGCAGTGCTAGAGATCTGAGGGGCGCGGGCAATCAGCCCCAGCATTTT | CSARDLRGAGNQPQHF
NA | TRBJ2-1 | medium-sized | TRBV5-1 | TGCGCCAGCAGCTTAGGGACTTCCAATGAGCAGTTCTTC | CASSLGTSNEQFF
NA | TRBJ2-7 | many | TRBV5-4 | TGTGCCAGCAGCTTACGTATAGGTTGGGCTAGCGCCTACGAGCAGTACTTC | CASSLRIGWASAYEQYF
NA | TRBJ2-7 | medium-sized | TRBV11-3 | TGTGCCAGCAGCCCAACCGTAGCGGTCAGCTCCTACGAGCAGTACTTC | CASSPTVAVSSYEQYF
TRBD1 | TRBJ1-1 | medium-sized | TRBV9 | TGTGCCAGCAGCGTAGGCCATCGGACAGGTTTAGCTTTCTTT | CASSVGHRTGLAFF
NA | TRBJ1-1 | few | TRBV6-1 | TGTGCCAGATCCTGGGGGAATAGGAACACTGAAGCTTTCTTT | CARSWGNRNTEAFF
NA | TRBJ2-1 | many | TRBV4-2 | TGTGCCAGCAGCCAAGATGGTAGCGGCAATGAGCAGTTCTTC | CASSQDGSGNEQFF
TRBD1 | TRBJ2-5 | NA | TRBV13 | TGTGCCAGCAGCTTAAGGGGACAGATCCAAGAGACCCAGTACTTC | CASSLRGQIQETQYF
NA | TRBJ2-3 | few | TRBV6-5 | TGTGCCAGCAGTTACGTTGGGTTAACGGATACGCAGTATTTT | CASSYVGLTDTQYF
TRBD1 | TRBJ1-1 | NA | TRBV20-1 | TGCAGTGCTAGAGACCCCCAACAGGGGTCGAGCACTGAAGCTTTCTTT | CSARDPQQGSSTEAFF
TRBD1 | TRBJ1-2 | NA | TRBV20-1 | TGCAGTGCTCGACAGGGAACCTATGGCTACACCTTC | CSARQGTYGYTF
NA | TRBJ1-2 | few | TRBV28 | TGTGCCAGCAGTCTGACTCCGGGACCGACGAGATTTGGCTACACCTTC | CASSLTPGPTRFGYTF
TRBD2 | TRBJ2-7 | many | TRBV29-1 | TGCAGCGTTGAAGTTGGACTAGCGGGAGACCCTATCTCCTACGAGCAGTACTTC | CSVEVGLAGDPISYEQYF
TRBD2 | TRBJ2-1 | NA | TRBV5-4 | TGTGCCAGCAGCTTGTCTCTCCTAGCGGGAGCTGGGTTGAATGAGCAGTTCTTC | CASSLSLLAGAGLNEQFF
TRBD1 | TRBJ2-7 | NA | TRBV6-1 | TGTGCCAGCAGTCGAGTGGCCAGGGGGCCTCACGAGCAGTACTTC | CASSRVARGPHEQYF
NA | TRBJ2-2 | many | TRBV18 | TGTGCCAGCTCACGCAGGGGGAACACCGGGGAGCTGTTTTTT | CASSRRGNTGELFF
NA | TRBJ2-7 | NA | TRBV6-1 | TGTGCCATCGCGGGATATTTGACCTACGAACAGTACTTC | CAIAGYLTYEQYF
NA | TRBJ1-5 | few | TRBV6-1 | TGTGCCAGCAGTGGTGCAGCCCAGCATTTT | CASSGAAQHF
NA | TRBJ2-1 | medium-sized | TRBV6-5 | TGTGCCAGCACCCCGCCCGTGGGACCGAGCTCCTATAATGAGCAGTTCTTC | CASTPPVGPSSYNEQFF
NA | TRBJ2-3 | many | TRBV20-1 | TGCAGTGCTAGAGACCCGCACGGCACAGATACGCAGTATTTT | CSARDPHGTDTQYF
NA | TRBJ1-2 | medium-sized | TRBV19 | TGTGCCAGTACCCTCCCGGGGTTGGGATCGTATGGCTACACCTTC | CASTLPGLGSYGYTF
TRBD1 | TRBJ2-1 | many | TRBV7-2 | TGTGCCAGCAGCTTAGAAGGGACAGTGATGAATGAGCAGTTCTTC | CASSLEGTVMNEQFF
NA | TRBJ1-1 | many | TRBV7-9 | TGTGCCAGCAGCCATAACAGGGACGTGAACACTGAAGCTTTCTTT | CASSHNRDVNTEAFF
TRBD1 | TRBJ2-4 | many | TRBV20-1 | TGCAGTGCTAGATTAAGGACAGGGGAGAACATTCAGTACTTC | CSARLRTGENIQYF
NA | TRBJ2-7 | few | TRBV15 | TGTGCCACCAGTGACGGGAGTCCTACCTACGAGCAGTACTTC | CATSDGSPTYEQYF